This TCR beta chain originates from a study of T cell changes during pregnancy in multiple sclerosis (dated by TCRdb to the late 2010s). For context, the study as a whole: The study looked at changes in the T cell repertoire across pregnancy in women with multiple sclerosis.

Receptor amplification or capture employed the immunoSEQ multiplex PCR assay. This immuneACCESS table, as held by TCRdb, lists in-frame sequences with V and J called but not all clones. Of the missing ones, under half trace to an unresolved V gene in checked studies; the others have no known cause. Recorded for this sample are roughly 45,000 clones; approximately 95% of them occurred a single time. The top ten clonotypes cover approximately 5.6% of the sample. Notes on this clone: Its recognized antigen is unknown. Qualities for individual bases were not recorded, and no much larger clone is one base off.

Per the germline V gene (reference sequence), PRHDT is the CDR1 and FYEKMQ is the CDR2. Clipping removes 5 bases from V and 2 bases from J, with 6 as the unmatched junction base count. The CDR3 has 14 amino acids, counting the end cysteine and phenylalanine. Only the CDR3 DNA is retained, 42 bases long and in frame from the first base. The sequence was obtained from a female donor with multiple sclerosis, enrolled in a pregnancy study. The sequence joins TRBV13 to TRBJ2-7, with 7 bases aligning to TRBD1. This specimen was CD8+ T cells from peripheral blood mononuclear cells, taken in the first trimester of pregnancy. CDR3 loop: CASSPRQGPYEQYF. The nucleotide sequence is TGTGCCAGCAGCCCCCGACAGGGACCCTACGAGCAGTACTTC.